Below are 5 T cell receptor beta chains sequenced from a single sample in a study of control samples from healthy donors and cancer patients (dated by TCRdb to between 2020 and 2021). Libraries came from the immunoSEQ multiplex PCR assay. TCRdb limited this immuneACCESS table to in-frame rearrangements with V and J called. A share of clones is missing; checked studies link under half to unresolved V genes, and the rest is unexplained. A total of 150,000 to 200,000 clones appear in this sample, 91% of them only once. Approximately 1.5% of the sample comes from the top ten. What was sequenced was blood. These receptors were collected from a woman younger than 45 in good health.

This clone has only one observation. The same CDR3 arises from other DNA sequences in this sample as well. The chain couples TRBV6-1 to TRBJ1-2; D is unclear. Germline assignment: CDR1 MNHNS and CDR2 SASEGT. The CDR3 has 12 amino acids. V shed 1 base and J shed 4 bases, with 4 bases lying between them. The CDR3 region has the DNA TGTGCCAGCAGTGAAGGGGGCTATGGCTACACCTTC. Its protein product is CASSEGGYGYTF.

The CDR3: CASSMPGAYEQYF. CDR3 nucleotides: TGTGCCAGTAGTATGCCGGGGGCCTACGAGCAGTACTTC. This chain uses TRBV19 with TRBJ2-7, with TRBD2 as a possible D gene (6 bases). The CDR3 covers 13 residues. Between the trimmed V and J ends, which lost 3 bases and 2 bases, there was a span of 8 bases. Germline V gives CDR1 LNHDA, CDR2 SQIVND (reference sequence).

The V and J genes are TRBV7-9 and TRBJ1-3; D is possibly TRBD1 (5 bases). The germline gives CDR1 SEHNR, CDR2 FQNEAQ (reference sequence). V gave up 8 bases and J gave up 0 bases, with 8 bases separating them. This CDR3 comprises 13 residues. CDR3 residues: CASGDSSGNTIYF. For the CDR3, the DNA is TGTGCCAGCGGTGACAGCTCTGGAAACACCATATATTTT.

Concerning this clone: Germline and junction disagree at one end, which may indicate a read error. The rearrangement uses TRBV3-1 (or the pseudogene TRBV3-2) and TRBJ1-2; 7 nucleotides align to TRBD1. The germline CDR1 and CDR2 sequences are LGHDT and YNNKEL (reference sequence). This CDR3 is built from 13 residues. CDR3 bases: TGTGCCAGCAGCGAAGACAGGGCCTATGGCTACACCTTC. Translation gives CASSEDRAYGYTF.

This chain uses TRBV6-1 with TRBJ1-3; TRBD1 matches at 7 bases. The CDR3 totals 16 residues. The V gene end was trimmed by 0 bases and the J gene end by 2 bases; junction bases not matched to a gene: 4. Germline assignment: CDR1 MNHNS and CDR2 SASEGT. The DNA of the CDR3 is TGTGCCAGCAGTGAAGCTCACAGGGGAGCTGGAAACACCATATATTTT. Amino acid sequence: CASSEAHRGAGNTIYF.